The following is a T cell receptor beta chain sequence with its context. The antigen is not known. TCRdb recomputed calls from the reads with MiXCR, one row per CDR3 protein. Altogether 250,000 to 400,000 distinct CDR3 sequences are present, around a quarter being singletons, with the ten largest covering more than 10%. The source of the sample is a study of T cell repertoires in cytomegalovirus infection. Germline-derived CDR1 and CDR2 are DFQATT and SNEGSKA (reference sequence). J lost 6 bases, V lost 4 bases, and 5 bases had no gene match. This CDR3 region has 13 residues. The sequence came from a human donor in good health (CMV status not recorded). Some clones in this sample may be carry-over from other donors' samples. The chain combines TRBV20-1 with TRBJ2-3; 9 bases match TRBD1. Sequencing used cultured PBMCs, obtained from culture after CMV antigen stimulation. CDR3 residues: CSATNRGPDTQYF. CDR3 nucleotide sequence: TGCAGTGCTACCAACAGGGGGCCCGATACGCAGTATTTT.